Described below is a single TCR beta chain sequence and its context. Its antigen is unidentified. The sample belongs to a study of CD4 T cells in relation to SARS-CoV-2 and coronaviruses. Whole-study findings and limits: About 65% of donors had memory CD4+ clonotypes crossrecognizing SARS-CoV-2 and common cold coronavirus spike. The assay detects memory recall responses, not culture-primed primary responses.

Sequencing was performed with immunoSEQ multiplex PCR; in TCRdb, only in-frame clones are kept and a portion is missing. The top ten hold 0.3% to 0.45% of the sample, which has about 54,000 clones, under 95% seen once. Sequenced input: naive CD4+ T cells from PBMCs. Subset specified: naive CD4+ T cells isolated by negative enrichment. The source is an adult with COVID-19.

CDR3 residues: CASSFAVDTQYF. DNA of the CDR3: TGTGCCAGCAGTTTTGCGGTAGATACGCAGTATTTT. The J gene is TRBJ2-3, the V gene TRBV12-3 or TRBV12-4; D gene unclear. V was shortened by 3 bases and J by 5 bases, with 6 bases between the two germline ends. The CDR3 loop spans 12 amino acids.